A single sample is the source of the 25 T cell receptor beta chains below, sequenced in a study of T cell repertoires in cytomegalovirus infection. From the reads, TCRdb called clonotypes with MiXCR, one entry per CDR3 protein. The sample holds fewer than 550,000 distinct CDR3 sequences; about 33% are singletons and the top ten take roughly 15%. The source material was PBMCs. The receptors were sampled from a human donor in good health (CMV status not recorded). Some clones in this sample may be carry-over from other donors' samples.

This chain's CDR3 is CSCRTGGFEQYF. In nucleotides, the CDR3 is TGCAGCTGTAGGACAGGGGGCTTCGAGCAGTACTTC. The genes are TRBV29-1 and TRBJ2-7, with 11 bases fitting TRBD1. Per the germline V gene, CDR1 is SQVTM and CDR2 is ANQGSEA. The CDR3 runs 12 residues. Unmatched junction bases numbered 6, after V lost 8 bases and J lost 6 bases.

In regard to this clonotype: A much larger clone lies a single base off, so this may be a read error. V is TRBV12-3 or TRBV12-4 and J is TRBJ2-3, with TRBD1 identical over 8 bases. CDR3 length: 16 amino acids. The CDR3 nucleotides read TGTGCCAGCAGCCCGGGCAGGGACAGGCGCACAGATACGCAGTTTTTT. Translating gives CASSPGRDRRTDTQFF.

This chain links TRBV12-3 or TRBV12-4 with TRBJ1-5, with D possibly matching TRBD1 (5 bases). The CDR3 covers 16 residues. V lost 7 bases, J lost 2 bases, and 18 bases lay in between. The CDR3 sequence: CASTPDGAVGNQPQHF. The CDR3 DNA reads as TGTGCCAGCACCCCCGACGGGGCGGTGGGCAATCAGCCCCAGCATTTT.

This clonotype showed up just once. The CDR3 spells CACHFSAGHGGYTF. CDR3 DNA sequence: TGTGCCTGTCATTTCTCGGCGGGGCATGGGGGCTACACCTTC. This chain uses TRBV30 with TRBJ1-2; D possibly corresponds to TRBD1 (5 bases). Trimming shortened V by 6 bases and J by 8 bases, and 22 bases separated the two germline ends. CDR3 length: 14 residues. The V gene's germline CDR1 is GTSNPN and CDR2 SVGIG (reference sequence).

This chain uses TRBV5-1 with TRBJ1-1; TRBD1 might be the D (6 bases). Germline V gives CDR1 SGHRS, CDR2 YFSETQ. V was cut by 1 base and J by 0 bases, with 28 bases left in between. The CDR3 totals 21 residues. CDR3 in amino acids: CASSLSQGQVAKEVLNTEAFF. CDR3 coding DNA: TGCGCCAGCAGCTTGTCTCAGGGGCAGGTTGCCAAAGAGGTCCTGAACACTGAAGCTTTCTTT.

This clonotype was seen only a few times. The chain couples TRBV11-2 to TRBJ2-7; D gene uncertain. V was cut by 3 bases and J by 0 bases, with 6 bases left in between. The CDR3 extends over 13 amino acids. Germline V lookup: CDR1 SGHAT, CDR2 FQNNGV. CDR3 sequence (DNA): TGTGCCAGCAGCTTGGAATACTCCTACGAGCAGTACTTC. It encodes CASSLEYSYEQYF. Together with reference TRBV11-2 and TRBJ2-7, the CDR3 gives the full variable domain: EAGVAQSPRYKIIEKRQSVAFWCNPISGHATLYWYQQILGQGPKLLIQFQNNGVVDDSQLPKDRFSAERLKGVDSTLKIQPAKLEDSAVYLCASSLEYSYEQYFGPGTRLTVT.

The CDR3 bases are TGCAGCGCGGGAGACGGTAGGACCGGGGAGCTGTTTTTT. It yields the protein CSAGDGRTGELFF. The rearrangement uses TRBV29-1 and TRBJ2-2, with a possible D match to TRBD2 (6 bases). The germline V and J ends were trimmed by 7 bases and 5 bases, with 14 bases remaining between them. The CDR3 has 13 residues. The germline gives CDR1 SQVTM, CDR2 ANQGSEA.

With respect to this clonotype: This may be a read error: a much more frequent sequence differs by one nucleotide. The conserved phenylalanine or tryptophan is not found at the CDR3 terminus, so this likely reflects a read error. The chain is built from TRBV7-2 and TRBJ2-1; tentative D call: TRBD2 (5 bases). The V gene's germline CDR1 is SGHTA and CDR2 FQGNSA. Trimming took 8 bases from V and 4 from J, leaving 18 bases between them. The CDR3 spans 15 residues. CDR3 protein: CASLRRLVGYNEQFL. In DNA, the CDR3 is TGTGCCAGCCTCCGGAGGCTAGTTGGTTACAATGAGCAGTTCTTA.

On this clonotype: The junction shows a germline mismatch at one end, possibly a read error. This rearrangement joins TRBV6-1 to TRBJ1-6; the D is unclear. This CDR3 spans 15 amino acids. CDR1 MNHNS and CDR2 SASEGT come from the germline V gene. CDR3 in amino acids: CASRESHRSNSPLPF. DNA for the CDR3: TGTGCCAGCAGGGAAAGTCACAGATCTAATTCACCCCTCCCATTT.

A few counts support this clonotype. CDR3 loop: CSVADTGGGTEAFF. The CDR3 DNA follows: TGCAGCGTCGCCGATACAGGGGGAGGGACTGAAGCTTTCTTT. This chain connects TRBV29-1 to TRBJ1-1; TRBD1 matches 8 bases. Germline CDR1 SQVTM, CDR2 ANQGSEA. The J segment lost 5 bases and the V segment lost 6 bases, leaving 11 bases of the junction unmatched. The CDR3 is 14 residues long.

This rearrangement joins TRBV7-8 to TRBJ1-5; the match to TRBD1 covers 9 bases. With V trimmed by 5 bases and J by 15 bases, 23 bases remained unmatched. Germline V lookup: CDR1 SGHVS, CDR2 FQNEAQ. The CDR3 length is 17 residues. The CDR3 is CASSPRTGVHHNQPTHF. The CDR3 region has the DNA TGTGCCAGCAGCCCGCGGACAGGGGTCCACCACAATCAGCCCACGCATTTT.

The chain joins TRBV10-3 to TRBJ2-1, with 9 positions matching TRBD2. V shed 10 bases and J 4 bases; nucleotides not matched to a gene: 8. The CDR3 has 14 amino acids. Germline V gene data show CDR1 as ENHRY and CDR2 as SYGVKD. The DNA of the CDR3 is TGTGCCACCATGACTAGCGGAGCTTACAATGAGCAGTTCTTC. Translating gives CATMTSGAYNEQFF.

This clonotype has just a few counts. J is TRBJ1-5 and V is TRBV7-9; tentative D call: TRBD1 (6 bases). The CDR3 consists of 17 residues. Germline V lookup: CDR1 SEHNR, CDR2 FQNEAQ (reference sequence). Trimming left V 0 bases short and J 0 bases short, with 12 bases between. DNA of the CDR3: TGTGCCAGCAGCTTAGCGGTAACAGGGTTTAGCAATCAGCCCCAGCATTTT. Amino acid sequence: CASSLAVTGFSNQPQHF.

The V gene is TRBV20-1, the J gene TRBJ1-5; D gene ambiguous. Deletions cut 3 bases from V and 0 bases from J, with 6 bases between. The CDR3 is 13 residues long. Germline V CDR1 and CDR2: DFQATT, SNEGSKA (reference sequence). The chain's CDR3 is CSASDNSNQPQHF. The CDR3 coding sequence is TGCAGTGCTAGCGACAATAGCAATCAGCCCCAGCATTTT.

J is TRBJ1-5 and V is TRBV7-2; TRBD1 might be the D (5 bases). The V end lost 4 bases, the J end lost 10 bases, and 14 bases lay between the germline ends. Germline CDR1 and CDR2: SGHTA and FQGNSA. The CDR3 runs 13 residues. Here the CDR3 reads CASSSPGPCPQHF. The DNA for the CDR3 is TGTGCCAGCAGCTCCCCGGGACCATGTCCCCAGCATTTT.

A few counts support this clonotype. V is TRBV4-2 and J is TRBJ2-1; D is uncertain. The CDR3 is 15 amino acids. From germline, CDR1 is LGHNA and CDR2 YNFKEQ. Trimming removed 0 bases from V and 3 bases from J, with 9 bases in between. The CDR3 nucleotides read TGTGCCAGCAGCCAAGACTCCACAGTCTACAATGAGCAGTTCTTC. It specifies CASSQDSTVYNEQFF.

The chain links TRBV30 to TRBJ2-1, with TRBD1 identical over 7 bases. This CDR3 has 14 residues. Germline loops: CDR1 GTSNPN, CDR2 SVGIG (reference sequence). Trimming at V came to 1 base and at J to 2 bases, leaving 2 bases not matched to a gene. The CDR3 DNA follows: TGTGCCTGGAGTGGACAGGGACCCTACAATGAGCAGTTCTTC. Protein product: CAWSGQGPYNEQFF.

The chain employs TRBV3-1 and TRBJ2-5, with 9 bases aligning to TRBD2. The V gene end was trimmed by 4 bases and the J gene end by 5 bases; junction bases not matched to a gene: 11. The CDR3 totals 16 residues. The germline CDR1 and CDR2 sequences are LGHDT and YNNKEL (reference sequence). CDR3 DNA sequence: TGTGCCAGCAGCCCTCAGGTGGGACTAGCTGATGAGACCCAGTACTTC. This encodes CASSPQVGLADETQYF.

The CDR3 sequence: CASSQGGGGQPQHF. CDR3 DNA sequence: TGTGCCAGCAGCCAAGGGGGAGGCGGTCAGCCCCAGCATTTT. V is TRBV14 and J is TRBJ1-5; D call uncertain. Germline V gene sequence: CDR1 SGHDN, CDR2 FVKESK. V was trimmed by 1 base and J by 6 bases, leaving 10 bases between them. The CDR3 is made up of 14 amino acids. The full variable domain, completed using reference TRBV14 and TRBJ1-5, is EAGVTQFPSHSVIEKGQTVTLRCDPISGHDNLYWYRRVMGKEIKFLLHFVKESKQDESGMPNNRFLAERTGGTYSTLKVQPAELEDSGVYFCASSQGGGGQPQHFGDGTRLSIL.

The J gene is TRBJ2-3, the V gene TRBV4-2, with 8 bases fitting TRBD2. This CDR3 has 16 residues. The germline gives CDR1 LGHNA, CDR2 YNFKEQ. The V gene end was trimmed by 0 bases and the J gene end by 4 bases; junction bases not matched to a gene: 6. The CDR3 region has the DNA TGTGCCAGCAGCCAAGATGCACGGGGGGGCCCAGATACGCAGTATTTT. Translation gives CASSQDARGGPDTQYF.

V gene TRBV7-2 combines with J gene TRBJ2-7; TRBD2 aligns across 8 bases. V shed 5 bases and J 2 bases; nucleotides not matched to a gene: 11. The germline V gene encodes CDR1 SGHTA and CDR2 FQGNSA. The CDR3 is 16 amino acids. The CDR3, as DNA: TGTGCCAGCAGCACCGCAGCCGGGACTAGGACCTACGAGCAGTACTTC. Encoded protein: CASSTAAGTRTYEQYF.

The chain joins TRBV12-3 or TRBV12-4 to TRBJ1-2; maybe TRBD1 (6 bases). Between the trimmed V and J ends, which lost 8 bases and 4 bases, there was a span of 14 bases. The CDR3 has 13 residues. The CDR3, as DNA: TGTGCCAGCTCCCCGGGACACCCCTATGGCTACACCTTC. Amino acid sequence: CASSPGHPYGYTF.

This clonotype occurred a few times. The CDR3 loop reads CASSPTAVSGPPNTEAFF. The CDR3 region has the DNA TGTGCCAGCAGTCCCACCGCAGTTTCAGGGCCCCCCAACACTGAAGCTTTCTTT. This chain joins TRBV27 and TRBJ1-1, with a tentative D call TRBD1 (5 bases). The CDR3 runs to 18 residues. Germline V gives CDR1 MNHEY, CDR2 SMNVEV (reference sequence). Trimming cost V 5 bases and J 2 bases, with 24 bases left between them.

J is TRBJ2-5 and V is TRBV5-1; no firm D call. CDR3 length: 15 amino acids. Germline CDR1 and CDR2: SGHRS and YFSETQ. V lost 1 base, J lost 4 bases, and 14 bases lay in between. CDR3: CASSLFGQDGETQYF. CDR3 nucleotides: TGCGCCAGCAGCTTGTTTGGGCAGGACGGAGAGACCCAGTACTTC.

This clonotype was detected many times. The chain has TRBV7-2 and TRBJ1-3; weak D call: TRBD1 (6 bases). The CDR3 runs 16 residues. From germline, CDR1 is SGHTA and CDR2 FQGNSA. V was cut by 4 bases and J by 0 bases, with 13 bases left in between. CDR3 DNA: TGTGCCAGCAGCTCCCCGAGGGGGTTCTCTGGAAACACCATATATTTT. It translates to CASSSPRGFSGNTIYF. Variable domain in full (rest from reference TRBV7-2 and TRBJ1-3): GAGVSQSPSNKVTEKGKDVELRCDPISGHTALYWYRQSLGQGLEFLIYFQGNSAPDKSGLPSDRFSAERTGGSVSTLTIQRTQQEDSAVYLCASSSPRGFSGNTIYFGEGSWLTVV.